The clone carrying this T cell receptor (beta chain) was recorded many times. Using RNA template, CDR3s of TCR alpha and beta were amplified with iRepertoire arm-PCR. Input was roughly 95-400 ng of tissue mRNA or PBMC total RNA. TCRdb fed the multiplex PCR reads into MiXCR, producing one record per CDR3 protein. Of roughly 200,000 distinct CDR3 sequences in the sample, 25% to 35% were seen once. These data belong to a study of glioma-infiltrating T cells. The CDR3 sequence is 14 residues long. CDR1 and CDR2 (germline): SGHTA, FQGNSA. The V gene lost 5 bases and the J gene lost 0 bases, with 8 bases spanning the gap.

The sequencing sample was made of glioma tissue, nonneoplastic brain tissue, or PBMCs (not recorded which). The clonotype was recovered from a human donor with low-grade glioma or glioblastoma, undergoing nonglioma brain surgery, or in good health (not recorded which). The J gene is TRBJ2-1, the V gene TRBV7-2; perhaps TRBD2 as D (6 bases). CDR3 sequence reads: CASSPGVSYNEQFF. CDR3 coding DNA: TGTGCCAGCAGCCCGGGAGTCTCCTACAATGAGCAGTTCTTC.